Below, one TCR beta chain is given with its context. The antigen is not known. The data were obtained in a study of beta chain features in type 1 diabetes. Purity above 95% was achieved in all sorted populations. CDR3 length: 11 residues. Germline loops: CDR1 SEHNR, CDR2 FQNEAQ (reference sequence). V lost 4 bases to trimming and J lost 12 bases; unmatched junction nucleotides: 6. General observations from the study: Type 1 diabetes patients had fewer VDJ junction insertions and more deletions.

Since all of the isolated RNA was reverse transcribed, expressed TCRB transcripts were what got sequenced. TCRdb keeps only in-frame clones here, not all; method: immunoSEQ multiplex PCR. The data contain about 260,000 clones, approximately 70% of them singletons. What was sequenced was naive CD4+ T cells from blood. The origin of this receptor is a man aged 25 to 45 in good health. V and J are TRBV7-9 and TRBJ2-7, with TRBD1 identical over 7 bases. CDR3: CASSSTGVRYF. CDR3 in DNA: TGTGCCAGCAGCTCCACAGGGGTGCGGTACTTC. Together with reference TRBV7-9 and TRBJ2-7, the CDR3 gives the full variable domain: DTGVSQNPRHKITKRGQNVTFRCDPISEHNRLYWYRQTLGQGPEFLTYFQNEAQLEKSRLLSDRFSAERPKGSFSTLEIQRTEQGDSAMYLCASSSTGVRYFGPGTRLTVT.